This T cell receptor beta chain was obtained from a study of blood T cell repertoires in COVID-19. As for the study in general: Sources were T cells, B-cell-depleted T cells, or PBMCs; the material itself was cDNA or gDNA.

J gave up 4 bases and V 2 bases, and 8 bases lay outside the gene matches. This CDR3 is built from 16 residues. Germline CDR1 MDHEN, CDR2 SYDVKM. Generated by immunoSEQ multiplex PCR, the TCRdb table keeps only in-frame clones and is missing some. The sample shows 300,000 to 400,000 clones, about 88% of them seen only once. The receptor was isolated from a woman in her seventies with COVID-19, enrolled during active disease. The gene calls are TRBV28 and TRBJ1-1; 9 bases fit TRBD1. Specimen: peripheral blood. CDR3 loop: CASSLPGQGSVTEAFF. The DNA for the CDR3 is TGTGCCAGCAGTTTACCGGGACAGGGTTCAGTCACTGAAGCTTTCTTT.